This T cell receptor beta chain is from a study of blood T cell repertoires in COVID-19. Whole-study context: PBMCs, B-cell-depleted T cells, or T cells were the source of the cDNA or gDNA that made up the material.

Sequenced by immunoSEQ multiplex PCR; TCRdb stores in-frame clones only, minus some. The sample carries 180,000 or so clones, around 80% recorded once. The CDR3 runs 15 residues. Germline V CDR1 and CDR2: SGHKS, YYEKEE (reference sequence). After removal of 5 bases from V and 4 bases from J, the junction contained 8 bases not matched to a gene. Sequencing was done on a sample of peripheral blood. The clonotype originates from a human donor with acute or convalescent COVID-19. The donor label of this sample is uncertain. This chain uses TRBV5-5 with TRBJ1-4; 7 bases are a match to TRBD1. The CDR3 here is CASREGGFGNEKLFF. In DNA form, the CDR3 reads TGTGCCAGCAGGGAAGGGGGCTTTGGTAATGAAAAACTGTTTTTT.